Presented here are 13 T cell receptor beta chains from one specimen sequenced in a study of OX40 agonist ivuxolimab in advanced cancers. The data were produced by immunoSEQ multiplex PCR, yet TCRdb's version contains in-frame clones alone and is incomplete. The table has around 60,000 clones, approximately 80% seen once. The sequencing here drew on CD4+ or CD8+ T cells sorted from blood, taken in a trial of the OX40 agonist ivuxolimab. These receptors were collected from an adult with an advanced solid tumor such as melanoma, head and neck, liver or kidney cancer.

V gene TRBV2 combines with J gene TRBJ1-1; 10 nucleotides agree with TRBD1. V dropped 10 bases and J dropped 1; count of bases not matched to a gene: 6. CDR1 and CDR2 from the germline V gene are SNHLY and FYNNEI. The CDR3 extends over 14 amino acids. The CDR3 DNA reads TGTGCCACGAGTCGGGACAGGGGGAACACTGAAGCTTTCTTT. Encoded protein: CATSRDRGNTEAFF.

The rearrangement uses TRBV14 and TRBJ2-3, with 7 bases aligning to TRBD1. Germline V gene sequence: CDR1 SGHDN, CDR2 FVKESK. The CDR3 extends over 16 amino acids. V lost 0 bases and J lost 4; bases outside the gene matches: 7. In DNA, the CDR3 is TGTGCCAGCAGCCAAGACCCACAGGGGATCGCAGATACGCAGTATTTT. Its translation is CASSQDPQGIADTQYF. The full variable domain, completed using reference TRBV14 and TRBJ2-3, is EAGVTQFPSHSVIEKGQTVTLRCDPISGHDNLYWYRRVMGKEIKFLLHFVKESKQDESGMPNNRFLAERTGGTYSTLKVQPAELEDSGVYFCASSQDPQGIADTQYFGPGTRLTVL.

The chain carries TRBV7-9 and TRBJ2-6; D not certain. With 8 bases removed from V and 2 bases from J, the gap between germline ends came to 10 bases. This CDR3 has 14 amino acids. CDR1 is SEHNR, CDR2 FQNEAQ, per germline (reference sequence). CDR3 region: CASPPYAGANVLTF. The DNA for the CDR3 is TGTGCCAGCCCCCCCTACGCTGGGGCCAACGTCCTGACTTTC. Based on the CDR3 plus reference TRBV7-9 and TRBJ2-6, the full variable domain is DTGVSQNPRHKITKRGQNVTFRCDPISEHNRLYWYRQTLGQGPEFLTYFQNEAQLEKSRLLSDRFSAERPKGSFSTLEIQRTEQGDSAMYLCASPPYAGANVLTFGAGSRLTVL.

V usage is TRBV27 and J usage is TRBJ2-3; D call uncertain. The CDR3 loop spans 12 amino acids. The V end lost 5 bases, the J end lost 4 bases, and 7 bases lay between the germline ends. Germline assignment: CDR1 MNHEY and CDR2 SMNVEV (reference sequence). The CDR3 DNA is TGTGCCAGCAGTACCCGGGCAGATACGCAGTATTTT. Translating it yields CASSTRADTQYF.

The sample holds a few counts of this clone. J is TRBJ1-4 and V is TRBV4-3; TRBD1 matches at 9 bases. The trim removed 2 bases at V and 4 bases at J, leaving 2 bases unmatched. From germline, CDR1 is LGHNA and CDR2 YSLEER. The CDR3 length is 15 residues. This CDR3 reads CASSQLDRGNEKLFF. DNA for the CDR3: TGCGCCAGCAGCCAATTGGACAGGGGTAATGAAAAACTGTTTTTT.

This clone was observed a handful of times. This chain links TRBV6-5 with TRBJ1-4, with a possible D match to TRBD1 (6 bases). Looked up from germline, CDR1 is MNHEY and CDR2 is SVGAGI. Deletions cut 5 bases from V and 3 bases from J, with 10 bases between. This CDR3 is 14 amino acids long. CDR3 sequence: CASSPGVANEKLFF. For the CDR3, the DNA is TGTGCCAGCAGTCCAGGGGTGGCTAATGAAAAACTGTTTTTT.

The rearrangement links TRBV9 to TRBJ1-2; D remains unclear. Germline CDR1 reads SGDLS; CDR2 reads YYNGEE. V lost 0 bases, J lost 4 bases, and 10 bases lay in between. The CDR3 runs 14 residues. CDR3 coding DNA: TGTGCCAGCAGCGTAGGTCCTTCAGGCTATGGCTACACCTTC. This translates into CASSVGPSGYGYTF. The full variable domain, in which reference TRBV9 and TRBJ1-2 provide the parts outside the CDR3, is DSGVTQTPKHLITATGQRVTLRCSPRSGDLSVYWYQQSLDQGLQFLIQYYNGEERAKGNILERFSAQQFPDLHSELNLSSLELGDSALYFCASSVGPSGYGYTFGSGTRLTVV.

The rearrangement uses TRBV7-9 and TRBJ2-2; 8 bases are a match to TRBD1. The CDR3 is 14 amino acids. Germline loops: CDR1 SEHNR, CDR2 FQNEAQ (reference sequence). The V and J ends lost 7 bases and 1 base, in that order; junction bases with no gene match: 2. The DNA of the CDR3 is TGTGCCAGCATGGACAGGGTGAACACCGGGGAGCTGTTTTTT. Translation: CASMDRVNTGELFF.

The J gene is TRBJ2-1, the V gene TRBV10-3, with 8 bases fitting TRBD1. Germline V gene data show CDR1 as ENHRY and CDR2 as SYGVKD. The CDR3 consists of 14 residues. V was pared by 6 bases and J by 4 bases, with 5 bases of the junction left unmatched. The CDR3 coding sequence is TGTGCCATCAGACCGGGACAGGAGTACAATGAGCAGTTCTTC. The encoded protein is CAIRPGQEYNEQFF.

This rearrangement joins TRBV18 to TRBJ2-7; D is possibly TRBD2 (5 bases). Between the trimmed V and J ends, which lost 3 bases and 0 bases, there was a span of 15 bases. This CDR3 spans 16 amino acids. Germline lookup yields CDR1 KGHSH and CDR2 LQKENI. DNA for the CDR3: TGTGCCAGCTCACCTTTTTCCTTGGACTTCTCCTACGAGCAGTACGTC. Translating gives CASSPFSLDFSYEQYV.

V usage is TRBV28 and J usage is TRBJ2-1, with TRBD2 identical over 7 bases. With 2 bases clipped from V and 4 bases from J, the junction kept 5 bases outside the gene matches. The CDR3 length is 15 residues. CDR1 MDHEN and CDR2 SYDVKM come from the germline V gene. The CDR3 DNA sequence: TGTGCCAGCAGTTTAAGGTCTAGCGGATACAATGAGCAGTTCTTC. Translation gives CASSLRSSGYNEQFF.

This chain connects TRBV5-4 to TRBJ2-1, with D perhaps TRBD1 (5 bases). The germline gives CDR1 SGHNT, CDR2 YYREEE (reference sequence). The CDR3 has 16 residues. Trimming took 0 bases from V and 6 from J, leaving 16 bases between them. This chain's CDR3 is CASSLAVGAGRNEQFF. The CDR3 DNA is TGTGCCAGCAGCTTGGCCGTAGGTGCAGGGCGCAATGAGCAGTTCTTC.

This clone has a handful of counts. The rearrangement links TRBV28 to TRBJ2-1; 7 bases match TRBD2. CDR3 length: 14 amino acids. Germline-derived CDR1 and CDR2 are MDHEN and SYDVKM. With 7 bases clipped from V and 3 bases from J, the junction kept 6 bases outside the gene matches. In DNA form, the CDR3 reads TGTGCCAGCAATAAAGCGGGGTTCTACAATGAGCAGTTCTTC. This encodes CASNKAGFYNEQFF. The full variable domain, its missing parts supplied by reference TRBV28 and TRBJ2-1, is DVKVTQSSRYLVKRTGEKVFLECVQDMDHENMFWYRQDPGLGLRLIYFSYDVKMKEKGDIPEGYSVSREKKERFSLILESASTNQTSMYLCASNKAGFYNEQFFGPGTRLTVL.